This T cell receptor (beta chain) derives from a study of patients and donors after allogeneic stem cell transplantation. This clonotype was detected a few times. TCRdb reanalysed the RT-PCR reads using MiXCR and keeps one entry per CDR3 protein. The table shows about 150,000 distinct CDR3 sequences, with 37% occurring only once. The origin of this receptor is a human donor who was either an allogeneic HSCT recipient or a stem cell or donor lymphocyte infusion donor (not recorded which). It is not recorded whose cells these are; they may come from a transplant donor. Material: blood, either unsorted or a sorted T cell fraction (not recorded which).

CDR3 nucleotides: TGTGCCAGCAGTCGACTAGCGGGGGGGGCCTACGAGCAGTACTTC. Its protein is CASSRLAGGAYEQYF. V usage is TRBV3-1 and J usage is TRBJ2-7, with TRBD2 matching over 14 bases. Trimming cost V 6 bases and J 2 bases; bases outside gene matches: 3. The CDR3 runs to 15 residues. Germline assignment: CDR1 LGHDT and CDR2 YNNKEL (reference sequence).